This T cell receptor beta chain was captured by sequencing in a study of shared clonotypes between healthy human individuals. General observations from the study: Among four donors, approximately 5% of naive CD4 clonotypes were found in common. The authors sampled blood alone, and tissue repertoires likely differ. Large depth notwithstanding, sorted-subset sequencing proved incomplete by rarefaction.

Every subset's genomic DNA went evenly onto several immunoSEQ plates. Produced via immunoSEQ multiplex PCR; TCRdb's table is partial and in-frame only. This sample has 2 million to 2.5 million clones; 80% to 95% occur once, and the top ten carry roughly 0.39%. Germline V gene lookup returns CDR1 LNHDA and CDR2 SQIVND (reference sequence). V shed 6 bases, J shed 7 bases, and the junction held 16 bases outside the gene matches. CDR3 length: 17 residues. Concerning this clone: Antigen specificity is unknown.

The sequenced material came from naive CD4+ T cells from PBMCs. Subset here: CD45RA+ positively selected. The clonotype originates from a man aged 18 to 29 in good health. Some clones in this sample may be carry-over from other donors' samples. This chain connects TRBV19 to TRBJ2-1; 9 nucleotides match TRBD1. In DNA, the CDR3 is TGTGCCAGTAGGCCGCGACGGGGACAGGGTGCCCCGAATGAGCAGTTCTTC. It yields the protein CASRPRRGQGAPNEQFF.